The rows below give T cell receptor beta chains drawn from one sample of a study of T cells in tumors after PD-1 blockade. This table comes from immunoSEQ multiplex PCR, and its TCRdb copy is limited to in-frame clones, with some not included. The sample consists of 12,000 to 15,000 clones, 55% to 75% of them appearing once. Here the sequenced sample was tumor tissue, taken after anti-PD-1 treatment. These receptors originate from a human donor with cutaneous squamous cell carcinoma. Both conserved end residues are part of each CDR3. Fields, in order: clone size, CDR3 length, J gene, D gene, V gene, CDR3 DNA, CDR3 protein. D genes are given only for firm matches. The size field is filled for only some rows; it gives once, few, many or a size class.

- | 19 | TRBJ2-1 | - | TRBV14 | TGTGCCAGCAGCCAAGATTCTGGGGGAGGCCTTTTCTCCTACAATGAGCAGTTCTTC | CASSQDSGGGLFSYNEQFF
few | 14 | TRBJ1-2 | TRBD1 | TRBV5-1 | TGCGCCAGCAGCTTGGGGGACAGAAACTATGGCTACACCTTC | CASSLGDRNYGYTF
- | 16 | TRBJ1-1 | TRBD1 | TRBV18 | TGTGCCAGCTCACCAGCCAAGGGGGCTGTTGGTGCTGAAGCTTTCTTT | CASSPAKGAVGAEAFF
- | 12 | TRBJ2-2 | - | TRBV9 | TGTGCCAGCAGCGTATACACCGGGGAGCTGTTTTTT | CASSVYTGELFF
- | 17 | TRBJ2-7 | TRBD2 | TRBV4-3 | TGCGCCAGCAGCCCCAACAGTGGCGGGACTACCGTCTACGAGCAGTACTTC | CASSPNSGGTTVYEQYF
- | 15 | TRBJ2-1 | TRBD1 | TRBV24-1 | TGTGCCACCAGTGACTACGGACAGGGCCTTAATGAGCAGTTCTTC | CATSDYGQGLNEQFF
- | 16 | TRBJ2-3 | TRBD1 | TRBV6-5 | TGTGCCAGCAGTTACTGGCAGGGGGTGGGCACAGATACGCAGTATTTT | CASSYWQGVGTDTQYF
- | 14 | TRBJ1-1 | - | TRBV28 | TGTGCCAGCAGTAGACCGGGTTCCCTTCTTGAAGCTTTCTTT | CASSRPGSLLEAFF
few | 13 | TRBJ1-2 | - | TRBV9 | TGTGCCAGCAGCTTGACAGGCCCCTGGGGCTACACCTTC | CASSLTGPWGYTF
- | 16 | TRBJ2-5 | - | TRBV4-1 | TGCGCCAGCAGCCAAGAGGCGGGATTCACTCAAGAGACCCAGTACTTC | CASSQEAGFTQETQYF
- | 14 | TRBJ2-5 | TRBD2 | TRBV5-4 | TGTGCCAGCGGGGAAGCGGGGGCCCAAGAGACCCAGTACTTC | CASGEAGAQETQYF
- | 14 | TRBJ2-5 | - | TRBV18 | TGTGCCAGCTCACCCGAGATTTTCCAAGAGACCCAGTACTTC | CASSPEIFQETQYF
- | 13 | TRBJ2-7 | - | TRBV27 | TGTGCCAGCAGTCCCCGACAGACCTACGAGCAGTACTTC | CASSPRQTYEQYF
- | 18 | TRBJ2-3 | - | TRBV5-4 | TGTGCCAGCAGCTTGGGGGGGAGGACAGGACTCCCCACAGATACGCAGTATTTT | CASSLGGRTGLPTDTQYF
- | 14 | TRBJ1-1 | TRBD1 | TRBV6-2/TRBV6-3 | TGTGCCAGCAGTTACTCAGGGGGCGGAACTGAAGCTTTCTTT | CASSYSGGGTEAFF
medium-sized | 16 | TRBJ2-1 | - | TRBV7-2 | TGTGCCAGCAGCTCGCTACCATTTGGTGTCTCCCCTGAGCAGTTCTTC | CASSSLPFGVSPEQFF
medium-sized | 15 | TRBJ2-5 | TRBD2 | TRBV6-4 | TGTGCCAGCAGCGGGCTAGCGGGGGTACAAGAGACCCAGTACTTC | CASSGLAGVQETQYF
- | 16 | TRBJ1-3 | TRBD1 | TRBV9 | TGTGCCAGCAGCGGTCCCGGACAGGGTAATGGAAACACCATATATTTT | CASSGPGQGNGNTIYF
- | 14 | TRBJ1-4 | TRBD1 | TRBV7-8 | TGTGCCACCCATTCCGGGACAGATCCCGAAAAACTGTTTTTT | CATHSGTDPEKLFF
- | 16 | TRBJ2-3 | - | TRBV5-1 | TGCGCCAGCAGCTTGGGACAGGCACCTAGCACAGATACGCAGTATTTT | CASSLGQAPSTDTQYF
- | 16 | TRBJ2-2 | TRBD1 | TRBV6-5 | TGTGCCAGCAGTTCCACCGGGACAGAGAACACCGGGGAGCTGTTTTTT | CASSSTGTENTGELFF
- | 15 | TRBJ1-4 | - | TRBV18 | TGTGCCAGCTCACCGTCGGGGGGCAGTCAAGAAAAACTGTTTTTT | CASSPSGGSQEKLFF
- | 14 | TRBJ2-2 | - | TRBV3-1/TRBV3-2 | TGTGCCAGCAGCCAAGTGGTGGGGGGCCGGGAGCTGTTTTTT | CASSQVVGGRELFF
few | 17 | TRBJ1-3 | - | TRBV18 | TGTGCCAGCTCACCAAGATCCGGGGGGAACTCTGGAAACACCATATATTTT | CASSPRSGGNSGNTIYF
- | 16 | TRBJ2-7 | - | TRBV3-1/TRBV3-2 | TGTGCCAGCAGCCAATGGCGGTCTAGCGAGTCCTACGAGCAGTACTTC | CASSQWRSSESYEQYF
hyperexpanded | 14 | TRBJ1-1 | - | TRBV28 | TGTGCCAGCAGTTTAGGGACGGTGAACACTGAAGCTTTCTTT | CASSLGTVNTEAFF
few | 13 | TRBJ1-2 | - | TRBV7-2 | TGTGCCAGCAGCTTAGACAGGGCCCGGGGCTACACCTTC | CASSLDRARGYTF
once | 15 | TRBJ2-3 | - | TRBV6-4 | TGTGCCAGCAGTGACCGGGGACCAGTCACAGATACGCAGTATTTT | CASSDRGPVTDTQYF
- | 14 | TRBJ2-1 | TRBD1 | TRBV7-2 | TGTGCCAGCGGGCTTCAGGGGGCCTACAATGAGCAGTTCTTC | CASGLQGAYNEQFF
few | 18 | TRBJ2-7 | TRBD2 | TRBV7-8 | TGTGCCAGCAGCTCGCTAAGGGTTTCGACTAGCGTACGGTCCGAGCAGTACTTC | CASSSLRVSTSVRSEQYF
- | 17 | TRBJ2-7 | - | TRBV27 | TGTGCCAGCAGTTTATCTGGTCGTGGTTTCCTATCCTACGAGCAGTACTTC | CASSLSGRGFLSYEQYF
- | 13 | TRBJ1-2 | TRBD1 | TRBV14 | TGTGCCAGCAGCCCTGGGACAGGGGTTGGCTACACCTTC | CASSPGTGVGYTF
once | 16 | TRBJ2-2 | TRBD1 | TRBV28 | TGTGCCAGCAGCACGGCCGGGACAGGAAACACCGGGGAGCTGTTTTTT | CASSTAGTGNTGELFF
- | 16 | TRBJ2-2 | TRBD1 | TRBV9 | TGTGCCAGCAGCGTAGGGACAGGGACGTACACCGGGGAGCTGTTTTTT | CASSVGTGTYTGELFF
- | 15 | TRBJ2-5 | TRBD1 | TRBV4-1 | TGCGCCAGCAGCCAAATCGAGGGGGCCGGGGAGACCCAGTACTTC | CASSQIEGAGETQYF
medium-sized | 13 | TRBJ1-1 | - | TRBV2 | TGTGCCAGCAGCCCTGGGTTTTCGTTACAGACTTTCTTT | CASSPGFSLQTFF
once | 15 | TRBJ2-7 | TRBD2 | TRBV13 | TGTGCCAGCAGCTTAAGAACTAGCGGGGGAGATGAGCAGTACTTC | CASSLRTSGGDEQYF
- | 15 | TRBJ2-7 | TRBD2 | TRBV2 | TGTGCCAGAAGTGGACTAGCGGGAGGCTCCTACGAGCAGTACTTC | CARSGLAGGSYEQYF
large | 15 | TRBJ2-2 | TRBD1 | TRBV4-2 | TGTGCCAGCAGCCAAGGACAGGGGGCTGCCGGGGAGCTGTTTTTT | CASSQGQGAAGELFF
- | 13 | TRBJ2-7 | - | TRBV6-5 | TGTGCCAGCAGCCCCATTGGTTCCTACGAGCAGTACTTC | CASSPIGSYEQYF